This TCR beta chain was sequenced during a study of technical replicates of blood from a handful of donors. Sequencing was performed with immunoSEQ multiplex PCR; in TCRdb, only in-frame clones are kept and a portion is missing. The sample holds over 50,000 clones, about 86% seen once. This clone appeared a single time. V shed 2 bases and J 5 bases; nucleotides not matched to a gene: 4. Germline CDR1 is SGHTA and CDR2 is FQGNSA. The CDR3 consists of 14 residues. Material for sequencing was PBMCs. The receptor was derived from a human donor in good health. Some clones in this sample may be carry-over from other donors' samples. The chain is built from TRBV7-2 and TRBJ1-1; 8 positions match TRBD1. For the CDR3, the DNA is TGTGCCAGCAGCTTAAGGACAGGGAATACTGAAGCTTTCTTT. Its protein is CASSLRTGNTEAFF.